This TCR beta chain was found in a study of CD8 T cells in ankylosing spondylitis. General study points: Disease-linked clones were reportedly significantly enriched in matched ankylosing spondylitis synovial fluid.

A single record per CDR3 protein comes from TCRdb applying MiXCR to the 5' RACE reads. This repertoire shows roughly 200,000 distinct CDR3 sequences, roughly 24% found once; its top ten account for 6.6%. This clonotype was detected only a few times. Antigen: not known. Looked up from germline, CDR1 is LGHDT and CDR2 is YNNKEL (reference sequence). V was pared by 1 base and J by 6 bases, with 8 bases of the junction left unmatched. The CDR3 is 16 amino acids. The chain has TRBV3-1 and TRBJ1-5; TRBD1 matches at 8 bases. The sequencing input was blood, either unsorted or a sorted T cell fraction (not recorded which). The source of this sequence is a male donor with ankylosing spondylitis or in good health (not recorded which). The CDR3 reads CASSQGSGGASQPQHF. Here the CDR3 DNA reads TGTGCCAGCAGCCAAGGATCAGGGGGCGCGAGTCAGCCCCAGCATTTT.